This T cell receptor beta chain was sequenced for a study of cytomegalovirus exposure and HLA in healthy donors. Study overall: T cells numbering about 179 million yielded approximately 120 million unique TCR beta sequences in an earlier analysis.

Researchers ran the PCR with 60 Vbeta and 13 Jbeta primers. TCRdb's table, derived via immunoSEQ multiplex PCR, lists solely in-frame clones and lacks some. There are tens of thousands of clones in the sample; roughly 82% occur only once, and around 3.7% lies in the top ten. Study findings and constraints: Cytomegalovirus status was reportedly diagnosed by the classifier with high sensitivity and specificity.

As for this clone: What it binds is unknown.

The length of the CDR3 is 15 residues. The germline gives CDR1 SGDLS, CDR2 YYNGEE. Trimming stripped 1 base from V and 7 bases from J, with 15 bases between. The V gene is TRBV9, the J gene TRBJ2-1; D is perhaps TRBD2 (6 bases). The sample consisted of PBMCs. The TCR sequence derives from a young man in good health and CMV-seropositive. DNA of the CDR3: TGTGCCAGCAGCGTACAGTCGGGGGTTGGGAATGAGCAGTTCTTC. Protein product: CASSVQSGVGNEQFF.